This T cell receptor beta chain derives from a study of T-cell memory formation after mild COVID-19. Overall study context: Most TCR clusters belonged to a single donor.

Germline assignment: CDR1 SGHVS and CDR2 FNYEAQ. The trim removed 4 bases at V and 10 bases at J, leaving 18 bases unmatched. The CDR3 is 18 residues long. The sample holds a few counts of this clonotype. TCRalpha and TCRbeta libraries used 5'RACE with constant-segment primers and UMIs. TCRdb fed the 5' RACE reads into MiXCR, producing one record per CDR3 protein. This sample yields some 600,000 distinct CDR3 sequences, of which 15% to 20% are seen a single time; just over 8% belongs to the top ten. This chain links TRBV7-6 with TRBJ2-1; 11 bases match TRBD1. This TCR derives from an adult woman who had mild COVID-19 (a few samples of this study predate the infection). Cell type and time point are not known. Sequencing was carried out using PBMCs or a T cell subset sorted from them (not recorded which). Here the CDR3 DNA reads TGTGCCAGCAGCTCGCGAGACCTAGGACAGGGGGCCGTTAACGAGCAGTTCTTC. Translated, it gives CASSSRDLGQGAVNEQFF.